What follows is one T cell receptor beta chain and its context. Its specificity is not known. These data originate in a study of identifying expanded T cells in peripheral blood. During the collection period, no donor immune events like infections were recorded. Study-wide results and caveats: Over two and four weeks, about 15 and 19 clones changed, versus roughly 1.1 between replicates. Variance in clone template counts between approximately two-week samples significantly increased with total template count across all healthy donors.

This CDR3 is 13 amino acids long. V was pared by 6 bases and J by 6 bases, with 14 bases between. Germline CDR1 and CDR2: LNHDA and SQIVND (reference sequence). Using immunoSEQ multiplex PCR, the repertoire was profiled, and TCRdb retains in-frame clones only, with some absent. Of 45,000 to 60,000 clones listed, about four fifths are singletons. The specimen was blood. The clonotype comes from a person between 18 and 75 years old in good health. This chain connects TRBV19 to TRBJ2-5; possible D gene TRBD1, 6 bases. CDR3 sequence reads: CASRDGTIQTQYF. The CDR3 bases are TGTGCCAGTAGGGACGGGACAATCCAGACCCAGTACTTC.